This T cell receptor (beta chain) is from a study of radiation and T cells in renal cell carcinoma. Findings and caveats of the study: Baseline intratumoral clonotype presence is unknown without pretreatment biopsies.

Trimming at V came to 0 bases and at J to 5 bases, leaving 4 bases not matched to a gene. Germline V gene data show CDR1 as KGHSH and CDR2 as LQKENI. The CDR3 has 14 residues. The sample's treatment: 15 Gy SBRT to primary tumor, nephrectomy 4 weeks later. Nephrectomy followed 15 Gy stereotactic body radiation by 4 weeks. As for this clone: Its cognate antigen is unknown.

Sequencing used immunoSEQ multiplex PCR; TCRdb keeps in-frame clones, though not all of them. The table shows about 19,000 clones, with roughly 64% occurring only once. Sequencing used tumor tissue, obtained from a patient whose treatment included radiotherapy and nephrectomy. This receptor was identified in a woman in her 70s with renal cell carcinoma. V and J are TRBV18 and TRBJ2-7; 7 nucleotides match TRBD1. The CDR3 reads CASSPPTGLNEQYF. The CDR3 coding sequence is TGTGCCAGCTCACCACCGACAGGGCTCAACGAGCAGTACTTC.